This paragraph reports one T cell receptor (beta chain). CDR3 length equals 14 residues. These data originate in a study of cytomegalovirus exposure and HLA in healthy donors. Both 60 Vbeta primers and 13 Jbeta primers went into the PCR. The data were produced by immunoSEQ multiplex PCR, yet TCRdb's version contains in-frame clones alone and is incomplete. The table includes under 95,000 clones, 70% to 80% detected once. The chain combines TRBV21-1 with TRBJ1-6. TRBV21-1 has pseudogene status. The sample comprised PBMCs. The clonotype was recovered from a woman in her thirties or forties in good health and CMV-seropositive. The CDR3 spells CASSKRRYNSPLHF. CDR3 coding DNA: TGTGCCAGCAGCAAACGGAGGTATAATTCACCCCTCCACTTT.